This TCR beta chain was obtained from a study of OX40 agonist ivuxolimab in advanced cancers. Study summary: Every 2 weeks, ivuxolimab was infused into the patients intravenously at between 0.01 and 10 mg/kg.

Drawing of blood for sampling happened at baseline, at cycle 4 day 1, and at cycle 7 day 1. CDR3 length: 16 amino acids. Germline lookup yields CDR1 SGHTA and CDR2 FQGTGA. After removal of 3 bases from V and 3 bases from J, the junction contained 7 bases not matched to a gene. Profiling relied on immunoSEQ multiplex PCR, and the TCRdb table lists in-frame clones only, not all of them. Of approximately 69,000 clones listed, 70% to 85% are singletons. A remark on this clone: Its antigen is still unknown.

Study conclusions and caveats: By week 6 at 0.1 to 3.0 mg/kg, blood CD4+ and CD8+ T cells had expanded clonally.

The chain couples TRBV7-3 to TRBJ2-3; the match to TRBD1 covers 9 bases. This TCR came from an adult with an advanced solid tumor such as melanoma, head and neck, liver or kidney cancer. Sequenced here: CD4+ or CD8+ T cells sorted from blood, sampled in a trial of the OX40 agonist ivuxolimab. CDR3 amino acids: CASSFRGTGSTDTQYF. CDR3 bases: TGTGCCAGCAGCTTTCGGGGGACAGGGAGTACAGATACGCAGTATTTT.